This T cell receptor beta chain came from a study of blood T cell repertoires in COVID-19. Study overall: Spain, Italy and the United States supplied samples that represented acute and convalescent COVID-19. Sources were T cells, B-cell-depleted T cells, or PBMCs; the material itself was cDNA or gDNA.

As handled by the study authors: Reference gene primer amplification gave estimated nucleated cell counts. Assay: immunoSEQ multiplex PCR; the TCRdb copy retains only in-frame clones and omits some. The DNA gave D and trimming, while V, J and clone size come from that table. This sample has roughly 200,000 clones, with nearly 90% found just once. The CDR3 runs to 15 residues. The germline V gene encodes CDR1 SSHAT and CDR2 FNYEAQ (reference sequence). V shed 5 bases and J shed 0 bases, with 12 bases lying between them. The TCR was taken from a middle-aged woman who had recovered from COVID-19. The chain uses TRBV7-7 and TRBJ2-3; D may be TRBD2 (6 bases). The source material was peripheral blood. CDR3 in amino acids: CASSPGVASTDTQYF. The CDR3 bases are TGTGCCAGCAGCCCGGGGGTGGCCAGCACAGATACGCAGTATTTT. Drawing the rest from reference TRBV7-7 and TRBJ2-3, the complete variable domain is GAGVSQSPRYKVTKRGQDVTLRCDPISSHATLYWYQQALGQGPEFLTYFNYEAQPDKSGLPSDRFSAERPEGSISTLTIQRTEQRDSAMYRCASSPGVASTDTQYFGPGTRLTVL.